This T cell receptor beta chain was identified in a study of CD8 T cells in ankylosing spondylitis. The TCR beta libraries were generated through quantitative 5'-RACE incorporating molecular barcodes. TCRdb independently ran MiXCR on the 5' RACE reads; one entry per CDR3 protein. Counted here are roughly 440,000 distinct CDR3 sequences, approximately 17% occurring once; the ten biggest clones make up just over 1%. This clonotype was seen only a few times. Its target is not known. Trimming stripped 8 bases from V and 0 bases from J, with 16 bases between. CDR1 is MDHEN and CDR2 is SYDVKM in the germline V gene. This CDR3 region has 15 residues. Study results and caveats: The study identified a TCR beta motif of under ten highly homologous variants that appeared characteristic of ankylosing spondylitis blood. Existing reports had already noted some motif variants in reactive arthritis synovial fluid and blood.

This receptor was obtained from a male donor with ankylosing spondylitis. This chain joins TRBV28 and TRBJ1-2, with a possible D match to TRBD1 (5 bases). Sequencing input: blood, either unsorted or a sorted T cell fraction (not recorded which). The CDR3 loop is CASGTGTQTNYGYTF. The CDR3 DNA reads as TGTGCCAGCGGCACCGGGACGCAAACTAACTATGGCTACACCTTC.